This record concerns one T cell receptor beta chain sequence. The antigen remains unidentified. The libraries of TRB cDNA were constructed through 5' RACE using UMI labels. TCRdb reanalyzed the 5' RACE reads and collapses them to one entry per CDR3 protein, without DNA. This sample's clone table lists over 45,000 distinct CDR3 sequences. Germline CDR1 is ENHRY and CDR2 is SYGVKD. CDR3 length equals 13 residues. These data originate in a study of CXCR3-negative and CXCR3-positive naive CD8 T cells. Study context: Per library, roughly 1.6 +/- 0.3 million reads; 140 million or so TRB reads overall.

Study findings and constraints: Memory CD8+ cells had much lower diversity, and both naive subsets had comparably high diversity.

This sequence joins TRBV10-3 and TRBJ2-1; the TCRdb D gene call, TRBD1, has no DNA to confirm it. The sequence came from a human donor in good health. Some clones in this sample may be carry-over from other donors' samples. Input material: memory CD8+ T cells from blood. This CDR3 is CAISGQAYNEQFF.